Listed below are T cell receptor beta chains from one sample, sequenced in a study of identical twins. TCRdb itself ran the 5' RACE reads through MiXCR, one entry per CDR3 protein. The sample has a few hundred thousand distinct CDR3 sequences, about 9% seen once. The same sample was also used in a study of yellow fever vaccine responses in identical twins.

The sequencing sample was made of CD8+ T cells sorted from blood. The receptors were sampled from a woman between 18 and 29 years old in good health. The CDR3 runs from the conserved cysteine through the conserved F or W. A D gene is named only where the DNA matches it firmly. Rows may omit the clone size; those that give it use once, few, many or a size class.

clone_size | j_call | d_call | v_call | cdr3_nt | cdr3_aa
few | TRBJ1-5 | . | TRBV27 | TGTGCCAGCAGTCTCCGCGGGGGGGTTCAGCCCCAGCATTTT | CASSLRGGVQPQHF
many | TRBJ2-3 | TRBD2 | TRBV6-2/TRBV6-3 | TGTGCCAGCAGGATAGCGGGGGCAGATACGCAGTATTTT | CASRIAGADTQYF
few | TRBJ2-7 | . | TRBV27 | TGTGCCAGCAGTTTATCTAGAGACTACGAGCAGTACTTC | CASSLSRDYEQYF
. | TRBJ2-7 | . | TRBV7-6 | TGTGCCAGCAGCTTATCTCTTGCCTACGAGCAGTACTTC | CASSLSLAYEQYF
. | TRBJ2-1 | . | TRBV30 | TGTGCCTGGAGTCGATACAGCTCCTACAATGAGCAGTTCTTC | CAWSRYSSYNEQFF
. | TRBJ2-3 | . | TRBV29-1 | TGCAGCGTTACACTTATATCCACAGATACGCAGTATTTT | CSVTLISTDTQYF
. | TRBJ2-7 | . | TRBV9 | TGTGCCAGCAGCGGGGGGGACAGACCCTACGAGCAGTACTTC | CASSGGDRPYEQYF
. | TRBJ2-7 | . | TRBV2 | TGTGCCAGCATCTCGGGGGCCAGCTCCTACGAGCAGTACTTC | CASISGASSYEQYF
many | TRBJ2-7 | . | TRBV7-8 | TGTGCCAGCAGCTTTGGTGAGGCGCAGTTGCCCCACGAGCAGTACTTC | CASSFGEAQLPHEQYF
many | TRBJ2-5 | . | TRBV10-3 | TGTGCCATCAGTGACGTGGCAGATTATAACCAAGAGACCCAGTACTTC | CAISDVADYNQETQYF
few | TRBJ2-7 | . | TRBV9 | TGTGCCAGCAGCGTAGAGTGGGGAGCCGACGAGCAGTACTTC | CASSVEWGADEQYF
. | TRBJ2-7 | . | TRBV6-5 | TGTGCCAGCAGTTACTCGATAAGCGGGCACGAGCAGTACTTC | CASSYSISGHEQYF
few | TRBJ2-7 | TRBD2 | TRBV20-1 | TGCAGTGCTAGGGACCTCGGGACTAGCGGGATCTACGAGCAGTACTTC | CSARDLGTSGIYEQYF
many | TRBJ1-2 | . | TRBV12-3/TRBV12-4 | TGTGCCAGCAGGGGCTATGGCTACACCTTC | CASRGYGYTF
. | TRBJ1-2 | . | TRBV12-3/TRBV12-4 | TGTGCCAGCAGATATCATCTCAGTTATGGCTACACCTTC | CASRYHLSYGYTF
many | TRBJ2-1 | . | TRBV3-1 | TGTGCCAGCAGCCAAGGGTACGTCGATGAGCAGTTCTTC | CASSQGYVDEQFF
. | TRBJ2-7 | TRBD1 | TRBV24-1 | TGTGCCACCAGTGGGGACAGAAGCTCCTGCGAGCAGTACTTC | CATSGDRSSCEQYF
. | TRBJ1-2 | TRBD1 | TRBV7-2 | TGTGCCAGCAGCTTTAATCTCGGACAGGGCCTTTCCTATGGCTACACCTTC | CASSFNLGQGLSYGYTF